This T cell receptor (beta chain) was profiled in a study of technical replicates of blood from a handful of donors. The V gene's germline CDR1 is SGHVS and CDR2 FQNEAQ. The CDR3 extends over 15 amino acids. V dropped 5 bases and J dropped 6; count of bases not matched to a gene: 5. Repertoires were generated with immunoSEQ multiplex PCR, while TCRdb's copy carries only in-frame clones and drops some. The sample carries about 88,000 clones, about 90% recorded once. The chain recombines TRBV7-8 with TRBJ2-2, with 11 bases fitting TRBD1. This clonotype originated in a human donor in good health. The source material was T cells isolated from PBMCs. CDR3 sequence: CASSAPGQGAGELFF. The CDR3 DNA is TGTGCCAGCAGCGCACCGGGACAGGGGGCCGGGGAGCTGTTTTTT.